This T cell receptor (beta chain) was recorded in a study of shared clonotypes between healthy human individuals. The CDR3 has 15 amino acids. Germline loops: CDR1 SGHNT, CDR2 YYREEE (reference sequence). Germline trimming cut 5 bases from V and 5 bases from J; bases unmatched to any gene: 9. In the case of this clone: Its antigen remains unknown.

DNA at roughly 0.2 ug, 25,000 to 35,000 T cell genomes, went into sorted-subset replicate PCRs. Sequenced by immunoSEQ multiplex PCR; TCRdb stores in-frame clones only, minus some. The sample holds millions of clones; roughly 95% are singletons and the top ten take roughly 1%. CD45RO-negative, CCR7-positively selected cells formed the naive CD8 fraction, excluding terminally differentiated effector memory CD45RA+ cells. Regarding the study as a whole: Generally, naive subsets (rather than memory subsets) showed larger estimated richness.

The V call is TRBV5-4, the J call TRBJ2-3; 9 bases fit TRBD1. The source of this sequence is a man aged 18 to 29 in good health. The specimen sequenced was naive CD8+ T cells sorted from blood. The DNA for the CDR3 is TGTGCCAGCAGGGCCCAGGACAGGGGAATAGATACGCAGTATTTT. Amino acid sequence: CASRAQDRGIDTQYF.